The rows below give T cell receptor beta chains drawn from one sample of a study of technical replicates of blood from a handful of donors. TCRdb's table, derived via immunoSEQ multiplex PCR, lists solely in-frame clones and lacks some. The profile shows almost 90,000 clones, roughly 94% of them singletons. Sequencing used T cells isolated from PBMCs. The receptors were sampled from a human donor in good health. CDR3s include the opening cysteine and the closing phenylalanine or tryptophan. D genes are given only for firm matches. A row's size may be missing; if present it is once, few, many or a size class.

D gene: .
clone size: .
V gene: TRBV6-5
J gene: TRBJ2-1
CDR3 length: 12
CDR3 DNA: TGTGCCAGCAGGGCGGTGGGGGGTGAGCAGTTCTTC
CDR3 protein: CASRAVGGEQFF

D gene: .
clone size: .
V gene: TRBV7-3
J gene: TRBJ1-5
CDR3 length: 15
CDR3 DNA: TGTGCCAGCAGCTTGTTAGCGAATAGCAATCAGCCCCAGCATTTT
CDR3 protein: CASSLLANSNQPQHF

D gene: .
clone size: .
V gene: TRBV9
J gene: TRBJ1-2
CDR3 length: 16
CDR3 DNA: TGTGCCAGCAGCGTAGAAGCGCGGGGGGGGCTGGGTGGCTACACCTTC
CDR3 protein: CASSVEARGGLGGYTF

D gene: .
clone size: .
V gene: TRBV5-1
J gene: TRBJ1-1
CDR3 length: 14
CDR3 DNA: TGCGCCAGCAGCTTAAGACAGCAGAACACTGAAGCTTTCTTT
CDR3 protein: CASSLRQQNTEAFF

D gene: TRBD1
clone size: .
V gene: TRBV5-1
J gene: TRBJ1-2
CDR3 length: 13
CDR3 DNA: TGCGCCAGCAGCCCGACAGGGGGAAATGGCTACACCTTC
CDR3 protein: CASSPTGGNGYTF

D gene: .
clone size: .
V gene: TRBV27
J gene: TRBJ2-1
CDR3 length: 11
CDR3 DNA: TGTGCCAGCAGTCTGTACAATGAGCAGTTCTTC
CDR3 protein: CASSLYNEQFF

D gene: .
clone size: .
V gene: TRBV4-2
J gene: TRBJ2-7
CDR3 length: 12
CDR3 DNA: TGTGCCAGCAGCCAGGCTAGAGGAGAGCAGTACTTC
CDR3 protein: CASSQARGEQYF

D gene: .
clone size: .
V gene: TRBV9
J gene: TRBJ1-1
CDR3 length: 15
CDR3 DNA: TGTGCCAGCAGCGTAGTTGGAGTCGGGGGAACTGAAGCTTTCTTT
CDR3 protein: CASSVVGVGGTEAFF

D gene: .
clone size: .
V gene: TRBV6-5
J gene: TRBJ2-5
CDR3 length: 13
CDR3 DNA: TGTGCCAGCGGCCTCCCGGGGGGCGAGACCCAGTACTTC
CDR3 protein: CASGLPGGETQYF

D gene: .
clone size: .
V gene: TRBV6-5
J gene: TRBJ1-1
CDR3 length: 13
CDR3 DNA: TGTGCCAGCAGTACGCCCTATCGCACTGAAGCTTTCTTT
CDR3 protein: CASSTPYRTEAFF

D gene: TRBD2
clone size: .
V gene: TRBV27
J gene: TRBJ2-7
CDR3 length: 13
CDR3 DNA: TGTGCCAGCAGTGAAGCGGGAGTGTGGGAGCAGTACTTC
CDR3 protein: CASSEAGVWEQYF

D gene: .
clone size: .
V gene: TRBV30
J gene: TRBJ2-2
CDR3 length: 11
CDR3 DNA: TGTGCCTGGACCCATGGCAGGGAGCTGTTTTTT
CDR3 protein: CAWTHGRELFF

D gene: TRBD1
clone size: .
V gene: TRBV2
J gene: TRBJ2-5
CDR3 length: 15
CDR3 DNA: TGTGCCAGCAGTGGGGACAGGCCATTCCAAGAGACCCAGTACTTC
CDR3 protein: CASSGDRPFQETQYF

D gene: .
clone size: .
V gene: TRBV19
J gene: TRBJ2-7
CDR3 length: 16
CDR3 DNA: TGTGCCAGTAGTTTTACGCCAGGGACTTCGGACTACGAGCAGTACTTC
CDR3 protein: CASSFTPGTSDYEQYF

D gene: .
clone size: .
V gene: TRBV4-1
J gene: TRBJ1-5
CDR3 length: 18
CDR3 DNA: TGCGCCAGCAGCCAGCTGATTTTGGACAGCTATAGCAATCAGCCCCAGCATTTT
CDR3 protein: CASSQLILDSYSNQPQHF

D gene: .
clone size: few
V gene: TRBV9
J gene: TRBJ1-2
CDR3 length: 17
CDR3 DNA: TGTGCCAGCAGCGAACATGGTATGACACCATCCGTTTATGGCTACACCTTC
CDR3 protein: CASSEHGMTPSVYGYTF

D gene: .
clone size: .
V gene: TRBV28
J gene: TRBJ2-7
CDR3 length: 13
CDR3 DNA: TGTGCCAGCAGTGGACTGAAACTCTACGAGCAGTACTTC
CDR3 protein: CASSGLKLYEQYF